Shown below are 21 T cell receptor beta chains from a single sample sequenced in a study of early T cells in non-severe SARS-CoV-2 infection. From the 5' RACE reads, TCRdb called clonotypes with MiXCR, one entry per CDR3 protein. The sample shows about 61,000 distinct CDR3 sequences, about 11% of them seen only once. The specimen was whole blood, collected at baseline. The receptors originated from an adult who was a healthcare worker with PCR-confirmed SARS-CoV-2 infection or an uninfected control (not recorded which). The donor label of this sample is uncertain.

The genes are TRBV28 and TRBJ2-5; TRBD2 matches 8 bases. V lost 3 bases to trimming and J lost 1 base; unmatched junction nucleotides: 13. This CDR3 spans 18 amino acids. Germline V gene data show CDR1 as MDHEN and CDR2 as SYDVKM. For the CDR3, the DNA is TGTGCCAGCAGTTTGCGCCTGCGGCTAGCGGGTACCCAAGAGACCCAGTACTTC. Amino acids: CASSLRLRLAGTQETQYF.

This clonotype was detected only a few times. The V gene is TRBV28, the J gene TRBJ1-2, with 12 bases fitting TRBD1. Germline CDR1 reads MDHEN; CDR2 reads SYDVKM. V shed 6 bases and J 5 bases; nucleotides not matched to a gene: 4. This CDR3 region has 14 residues. CDR3 in amino acids: CASSRDRGPYGYTF. CDR3 DNA sequence: TGTGCCAGCAGCCGGGACAGGGGGCCATATGGCTACACCTTC.

This clonotype occurred many times. This sequence joins TRBV4-1 and TRBJ2-5, with D unresolved. Germline loops: CDR1 MGHRA, CDR2 YSYEKL. CDR3 length: 11 residues. The V gene lost 0 bases and the J gene lost 5 bases, with 1 base spanning the gap. In nucleotides, the CDR3 is TGCGCCAGCAGCCAAGACGAGACCCAGTACTTC. It is translated as CASSQDETQYF.

This clonotype was picked up a small number of times. The chain joins TRBV5-8 to TRBJ1-5; D remains ambiguous. Germline lookup yields CDR1 SGHTS and CDR2 YDEGEE. The length of the CDR3 is 16 residues. The germline V and J ends were trimmed by 3 bases and 0 bases, with 13 bases remaining between them. CDR3 amino acids: CASSSEDPYSNQPQHF. The CDR3 DNA sequence: TGTGCCAGCAGCTCCGAGGACCCTTATAGCAATCAGCCCCAGCATTTT.

This clonotype was seen a handful of times. The J gene is TRBJ1-1, the V gene TRBV7-9, with D hard to call. The CDR3 has 10 amino acids. V was clipped by 5 bases and J by 8 bases, with 6 bases between them. Germline V gives CDR1 SEHNR, CDR2 FQNEAQ (reference sequence). The CDR3 nucleotides are TGTGCCAGCAGCCGGGTCGAAGCTTTCTTT. Its protein product is CASSRVEAFF.

The chain recombines TRBV29-1 with TRBJ2-3, with D possibly being TRBD2 (5 bases). The germline gives CDR1 SQVTM, CDR2 ANQGSEA. Trimming took 4 bases from V and 6 from J, leaving 17 bases between them. The CDR3 spans 14 residues. CDR3 bases: TGCAGCGTTGGGCCTAGCATTGTGTCTGATACGCAGTATTTT. It translates to CSVGPSIVSDTQYF.

This clonotype was picked up a small number of times. The V gene is TRBV20-1, the J gene TRBJ1-1; TRBD1 aligns across 10 bases. Trimming removed 3 bases from V and 3 bases from J; junction bases left unmatched: 1. The germline V gene has CDR1 DFQATT and CDR2 SNEGSKA (reference sequence). This CDR3 has 13 amino acids. In DNA, the CDR3 is TGCAGTGCTAGGGACAGGGGGTACACTGAAGCTTTCTTT. Protein product: CSARDRGYTEAFF.

The J gene is TRBJ1-1, the V gene TRBV5-1; 8 nucleotides match TRBD1. Trimming cost V 6 bases and J 2 bases; bases outside gene matches: 9. The CDR3 has 15 residues. Germline V gene data show CDR1 as SGHRS and CDR2 as YFSETQ. CDR3 nucleotide sequence: TGCGCCAGCACCCCGGGCAGGGGGCTTAACACTGAAGCTTTCTTT. Translation gives CASTPGRGLNTEAFF.

The rearrangement joins TRBV19 to TRBJ2-2, with unresolved D. The CDR3 spans 15 residues. Per the germline V gene, CDR1 is LNHDA and CDR2 is SQIVND (reference sequence). V dropped 6 bases and J dropped 1 base, with 12 bases sitting between them. The CDR3 nucleotides read TGTGCCAGTAGGCCAAACTCGATGAACACCGGGGAGCTGTTTTTT. Its translation: CASRPNSMNTGELFF.

This clonotype was found a few times. The V and J genes are TRBV10-3 and TRBJ2-5, with D possibly TRBD2 on 5 matching bases. The CDR3 contains 13 residues. Per germline, CDR1 ENHRY and CDR2 SYGVKD. Trimming removed 3 bases from V and 2 bases from J, with 7 bases in between. DNA of the CDR3: TGTGCCATCAGTGATGGACTTCAAGAGACCCAGTACTTC. Translated, it gives CAISDGLQETQYF.

The chain uses TRBV6-5 and TRBJ2-6; D not resolved. Looked up from germline, CDR1 is MNHEY and CDR2 is SVGAGI. V gave up 2 bases and J gave up 1 base, with 12 bases separating them. The length of the CDR3 is 17 residues. The CDR3, as DNA: TGTGCCAGCAGTTACCGGTCCCCCCAGTCTGGGGCCAACGTCCTGACTTTC. Translation: CASSYRSPQSGANVLTF.

This clonotype was counted many times. The chain employs TRBV24-1 and TRBJ2-1, with 8 bases lining up with TRBD1. CDR1 and CDR2 from the germline V gene are KGHDR and SFDVKD. The junction had 13 bases not matched to a gene; V was cut back by 3 bases and J by 13 bases. The CDR3 spans 15 residues. CDR3 amino acids: CATSDRRGRSEFQFF. CDR3 bases: TGTGCCACCAGTGATCGCAGGGGGCGTTCCGAGTTCCAGTTCTTC.

This clonotype was seen many times. The chain has TRBV27 and TRBJ2-6, with D perhaps TRBD1 (6 bases). CDR1 is MNHEY, CDR2 SMNVEV, per germline (reference sequence). Trimming cost V 11 bases and J 0 bases, with 11 bases left between them. The CDR3 spans 14 residues. CDR3 residues: CAAGARSGANVLTF. The CDR3 DNA follows: TGTGCCGCAGGGGCCCGCTCTGGGGCCAACGTCCTGACTTTC.

Many counts were recorded for this clonotype. This rearrangement joins TRBV11-2 to TRBJ2-7, with 7 bases lining up with TRBD1. The germline V gene has CDR1 SGHAT and CDR2 FQNNGV. The V segment lost 3 bases and the J segment 3 bases; nucleotides outside the gene matches: 11. This CDR3 comprises 16 residues. The CDR3 DNA is TGTGCCAGCAGCTTTGCCGGGACAGTAAGTAACTACGAGCAGTACGTC. Translating it yields CASSFAGTVSNYEQYV.

In its sample, this clonotype was seen many times. The gene calls are TRBV12-3 or TRBV12-4 and TRBJ2-5; TRBD2 matches at 9 bases. This CDR3 contains 14 residues. The V gene end was trimmed by 5 bases and the J gene end by 4 bases; junction bases not matched to a gene: 5. The CDR3 DNA reads as TGTGCCAGCAGTGCGGGACTAGCATCAGAGACCCAGTACTTC. Amino acid sequence: CASSAGLASETQYF.

This chain uses TRBV9 with TRBJ2-5, with D possibly being TRBD1 or TRBD2 (6 bases each). Trimming pared 0 bases from V and 2 bases from J, leaving 8 bases between. Germline values: CDR1 SGDLS, CDR2 YYNGEE. The CDR3 runs to 14 residues. CDR3 in amino acids: CASSVGGAQETQYF. The CDR3 DNA reads TGTGCCAGCAGCGTAGGGGGGGCTCAAGAGACCCAGTACTTC. Drawing the rest from reference TRBV9 and TRBJ2-5, the complete variable domain is DSGVTQTPKHLITATGQRVTLRCSPRSGDLSVYWYQQSLDQGLQFLIQYYNGEERAKGNILERFSAQQFPDLHSELNLSSLELGDSALYFCASSVGGAQETQYFGPGTRLLVL.

This clonotype was recorded at least ten times. The J gene is TRBJ1-3, the V gene TRBV25-1; D not certain. Germline CDR1 reads MGHDK; CDR2 reads SYGVNS. The V gene lost 6 bases and the J gene lost 4 bases, with 4 bases spanning the gap. The length of the CDR3 is 11 residues. CDR3 in DNA: TGTGCCAGCAGACAAGGAAACACCATATATTTT. Residues: CASRQGNTIYF.

This sequence joins TRBV6-6 and TRBJ1-4; possible D gene TRBD1, 6 bases. Looked up from germline, CDR1 is MNHNY and CDR2 is SVGAGI (reference sequence). CDR3 size: 14 residues. The ends were cut back, 2 bases at V and 7 bases at J, with 11 bases in the middle. Written as DNA, the CDR3 is TGTGCCAGCAGTTACCTACAGGGTGTTGAAAAACTGTTTTTT. Protein: CASSYLQGVEKLFF.

This clonotype was observed a few times. V usage is TRBV10-2 and J usage is TRBJ2-1; a possible D gene is TRBD2 (5 bases). V dropped 3 bases and J dropped 2 bases, with 11 bases sitting between them. The CDR3 has 15 amino acids. CDR1 and CDR2 from the germline V gene are WSHSY and SAAADI. The CDR3 DNA reads TGCGCCAGCAGTGAACCGGGGTCTACCTACAATGAGCAGTTCTTC. Its protein is CASSEPGSTYNEQFF.

This clonotype has at least ten counts. The chain links TRBV20-1 to TRBJ2-1, with 13 bases identical to TRBD2. V dropped 1 base and J dropped 10; count of bases not matched to a gene: 7. This CDR3 contains 15 residues. Germline V gene sequence: CDR1 DFQATT, CDR2 SNEGSKA (reference sequence). As DNA, the CDR3 is TGCAGTGCTAGAGGAAGGACTAGCGGGGGCGGAGAGCAGTTCTTC. Its protein is CSARGRTSGGGEQFF.

This clonotype was found a few times. Lacking the conserved final phenylalanine or tryptophan, this CDR3 likely reflects a read error. The rearrangement links TRBV6-1 to TRBJ1-6; 7 bases fit TRBD1. The CDR3 consists of 17 residues. CDR1 and CDR2 (germline): MNHNS, SASEGT. J gave up 11 bases and V 6 bases, and 19 bases lay outside the gene matches. CDR3 loop: CASRQQRDSFWGAPLHL. CDR3 nucleotide sequence: TGTGCCAGCAGACAGCAACGGGACAGCTTTTGGGGGGCACCCCTCCACCTT.